The 27 T cell receptor beta chains below come from one sample, sequenced in a study of T-cell memory formation after mild COVID-19. TCRdb re-derived calls from the 5' RACE reads in MiXCR, one entry per CDR3 protein. This table has about 44,000 distinct CDR3 sequences, about 6.8% appearing once. Sequenced material: PBMCs or a T cell subset sorted from them (not recorded which). Source of these receptors: an adult who had mild COVID-19 (a few samples of this study predate the infection). Cell type and time point are not known.

This sequence joins TRBV3-1 and TRBJ1-1; 7 bases agree with TRBD1. The junction had 3 bases not matched to a gene; V was cut back by 1 base and J by 10 bases. The V gene's germline CDR1 is LGHDT and CDR2 YNNKEL (reference sequence). This CDR3 contains 12 residues. The CDR3 DNA reads TGTGCCAGCAGCCAAGGGGACAGAGGAGCTTTCTTT. This sequence encodes CASSQGDRGAFF.

This clonotype was counted many times. The rearrangement links TRBV5-1 to TRBJ2-7; 10 bases map to TRBD1. This CDR3 contains 16 residues. Trimming cost V 4 bases and J 2 bases; bases outside gene matches: 9. Germline values: CDR1 SGHRS, CDR2 YFSETQ. The CDR3 DNA sequence: TGCGCCAGCAGCGTATCCGGGACAGGGGAACCCTACGAGCAGTACTTC. Translated: CASSVSGTGEPYEQYF.

Ten or more counts support this clonotype. The chain carries TRBV24-1 and TRBJ1-1; D is ambiguous. V lost 3 bases and J 13 bases, leaving 11 bases between the germline ends. This CDR3 is 11 amino acids long. CDR1 is KGHDR, CDR2 SFDVKD, per germline. The CDR3 loop reads CATSDLYRVFF. As DNA, the CDR3 is TGTGCCACCAGTGATCTCTATAGGGTTTTCTTT.

Many counts were recorded for this clonotype. The chain is built from TRBV20-1 and TRBJ1-2, with 8 bases matching TRBD1. The J segment lost 0 bases and the V segment lost 3 bases, leaving 3 bases of the junction unmatched. This CDR3 is built from 14 residues. CDR1 and CDR2 (germline): DFQATT, SNEGSKA (reference sequence). The CDR3 is CSASRGLANYGYTF. CDR3 nucleotides: TGCAGTGCTAGCAGGGGGCTCGCTAACTATGGCTACACCTTC.

The V call is TRBV20-1, the J call TRBJ2-1; possibly TRBD2 for D (6 bases). Germline CDR1 and CDR2: DFQATT and SNEGSKA (reference sequence). CDR3 length: 13 residues. Trimming removed 6 bases at V and 9 bases at J, with 18 bases between. DNA of the CDR3: TGCAGTGCGCGGGGCGCTGCTTCGGGTGAGCAGTTCTTC. It is translated as CSARGAASGEQFF.

This clonotype was seen many times. The rearrangement joins TRBV29-1 to TRBJ1-2; tentatively, D is TRBD1 (6 bases). Looked up from germline, CDR1 is SQVTM and CDR2 is ANQGSEA. Trimming cost V 6 bases and J 5 bases, with 19 bases left between them. This CDR3 contains 14 residues. The CDR3 here is CSVDLRGSGYGYTF. The CDR3 nucleotides read TGCAGCGTCGACCTCAGGGGATCGGGTTATGGCTACACCTTC.

This clonotype was seen many times. V gene TRBV5-5 combines with J gene TRBJ1-1, with a possible D match to TRBD1 (5 bases). The germline V gene encodes CDR1 SGHKS and CDR2 YYEKEE (reference sequence). The V and J ends lost 0 bases and 10 bases respectively, with 10 bases between them. This CDR3 has 12 residues. The CDR3 loop is CASSLEVGGAFF. The CDR3 coding sequence is TGTGCCAGCAGCTTGGAGGTGGGGGGAGCTTTCTTT.

This clonotype has only a few counts. This chain links TRBV19 with TRBJ2-7, with D perhaps matching TRBD1 or TRBD2 (5 bases each). Germline CDR1 and CDR2: LNHDA and SQIVND (reference sequence). Trimming removed 4 bases at V and 0 bases at J, with 13 bases between. The CDR3 has 15 amino acids. This CDR3 reads CASSRTGTGSYEQYF. The CDR3 region has the DNA TGTGCCAGTAGTAGAACCGGGACGGGCTCCTACGAGCAGTACTTC.

This clonotype showed up many times. The chain couples TRBV7-6 to TRBJ2-5, with TRBD1 identical over 7 bases. The ends lost 5 bases at V and 5 bases at J; junction bases unmatched: 8. This CDR3 comprises 14 residues. CDR1 SGHVS and CDR2 FNYEAQ come from the germline V gene. The CDR3 loop reads CASSPQTGFETQYF. DNA for the CDR3: TGTGCCAGCAGCCCACAGACAGGGTTTGAGACCCAGTACTTC.

This clonotype has a count of ten or more. V usage is TRBV27 and J usage is TRBJ2-7; a weak D match, TRBD1 (6 bases). V dropped 6 bases and J dropped 2 bases, with 14 bases sitting between them. Germline CDR1 MNHEY, CDR2 SMNVEV (reference sequence). The CDR3 covers 14 residues. CDR3 residues: CASRYSQGPYEQYF. As DNA, the CDR3 is TGTGCCAGCAGGTACTCACAGGGCCCCTACGAGCAGTACTTC.

This clonotype was observed at least ten times. This rearrangement joins TRBV5-4 to TRBJ2-3; no firm D call. The CDR3 has 15 residues. Germline V lookup: CDR1 SGHNT, CDR2 YYREEE (reference sequence). The V and J ends lost 5 bases and 1 base respectively, with 14 bases between them. CDR3 amino acids: CASRPLVGGTDTQYF. CDR3 DNA sequence: TGTGCCAGCAGACCCCTAGTCGGCGGCACAGATACGCAGTATTTT.

The V call is TRBV9, the J call TRBJ1-1, with a tentative D call TRBD1 (5 bases). Trimming removed 3 bases at V and 0 bases at J, with 12 bases between. CDR1 is SGDLS and CDR2 is YYNGEE in the germline V gene. This CDR3 comprises 15 residues. The CDR3 is CASSAQGFMNTEAFF. Here the CDR3 DNA reads TGTGCCAGCAGCGCCCAGGGATTCATGAACACTGAAGCTTTCTTT.

In this sample, this clonotype turned up a few times. This sequence joins TRBV27 and TRBJ2-1, with no clear D. The V end lost 2 bases, the J end lost 9 bases, and 11 bases lay between the germline ends. From germline, CDR1 is MNHEY and CDR2 SMNVEV (reference sequence). The CDR3 covers 13 residues. The CDR3 spells CASSLGWVGEQFF. CDR3 coding DNA: TGTGCCAGCAGTTTAGGGTGGGTGGGTGAGCAGTTCTTC.

This clonotype was picked up many times. The rearrangement uses TRBV5-1 and TRBJ2-1, with D possibly being TRBD2 (5 bases). CDR1 is SGHRS, CDR2 YFSETQ, per germline. The CDR3 is 12 amino acids. Deletions cut 4 bases from V and 12 bases from J, with 14 bases between. As DNA, the CDR3 is TGCGCCAGCAGCCCAAGTGGAGAGGGGCAGTTCTTC. Translation gives CASSPSGEGQFF. The variable domain in full, with the rest retrieved from reference TRBV5-1 and TRBJ2-1, is KAGVTQTPRYLIKTRGQQVTLSCSPISGHRSVSWYQQTPGQGLQFLFEYFSETQRNKGNFPGRFSGRQFSNSRSEMNVSTLELGDSALYLCASSPSGEGQFFGPGTRLTVL.

This clonotype was detected ten times or more. The genes are TRBV6-2 or TRBV6-3 and TRBJ1-5; TRBD1 aligns across 7 bases. The CDR3 contains 16 residues. V gave up 6 bases and J gave up 3 bases; unmatched junction bases: 11. Germline values: CDR1 MNHEY, CDR2 SVGEGT. DNA for the CDR3: TGTGCCAGCAGCAGCCAGACAGGGAGGGTCAATCAGCCCCAGCATTTT. Protein product: CASSSQTGRVNQPQHF.

In this sample, this clonotype turned up a few times. The chain recombines TRBV6-2 or TRBV6-3 with TRBJ1-5; D gene ambiguous. V was cut by 6 bases and J by 9 bases, with 15 bases left in between. The CDR3 has 13 residues. Germline loops: CDR1 MNHEY, CDR2 SVGEGT. CDR3 residues: CASSSNPERPQHF. In DNA form, the CDR3 reads TGTGCCAGCAGCTCTAATCCCGAGAGGCCCCAGCATTTT.

This clonotype appeared a few times. The V gene is TRBV4-3, the J gene TRBJ2-3; unclear D gene. The V end was cut by 0 bases, the J end by 1 base, with 5 bases between. The CDR3 contains 14 residues. The V gene's germline CDR1 is LGHNA and CDR2 YSLEER. The DNA for the CDR3 is TGCGCCAGCAGCCAAGATTACCGCACAGATACGCAGTATTTT. Its translation is CASSQDYRTDTQYF.

This clonotype has at least ten counts. This chain joins TRBV5-1 and TRBJ1-2, with D hard to call. The CDR3 spans 13 residues. Germline V gene data show CDR1 as SGHRS and CDR2 as YFSETQ. V was clipped by 0 bases and J by 4 bases, with 7 bases between them. The CDR3 sequence is CASSLELGYGYTF. In nucleotides, the CDR3 is TGCGCCAGCAGCTTGGAACTCGGCTATGGCTACACCTTC.

This clonotype was seen only a few times. The chain uses TRBV6-2 or TRBV6-3 and TRBJ1-1; D is uncertain. V lost 6 bases to trimming and J lost 1 base, with 9 bases between them. Germline V gene data show CDR1 as MNHEY and CDR2 as SVGEGT. The CDR3 has 13 residues. CDR3 DNA: TGTGCCAGCAGCCCGTGGGGGAACACTGAAGCTTTCTTT. Translated, it gives CASSPWGNTEAFF.

This clonotype was counted many times. The J gene is TRBJ2-1, the V gene TRBV4-1; D is possibly TRBD2 (6 bases). The V end was cut by 4 bases, the J end by 0 bases, with 10 bases between. Germline V gives CDR1 MGHRA, CDR2 YSYEKL. The CDR3 length is 15 residues. As DNA, the CDR3 is TGCGCCAGCAGCCGGGACTTGAGCTCCTACAATGAGCAGTTCTTC. It codes for CASSRDLSSYNEQFF.

V is TRBV30 and J is TRBJ2-5, with D maybe TRBD2 (5 bases). This CDR3 has 13 residues. V lost 3 bases and J 3 bases, leaving 11 bases between the germline ends. Looked up from germline, CDR1 is GTSNPN and CDR2 is SVGIG (reference sequence). The CDR3 nucleotides read TGTGCCTGGAGGGAGGCAGTTGAAGAGACCCAGTACTTC. It specifies CAWREAVEETQYF.

This clonotype occurred many times. The rearrangement links TRBV12-3 or TRBV12-4 to TRBJ2-1; D gene uncertain. This CDR3 comprises 15 residues. V dropped 2 bases and J dropped 0 bases, with 8 bases sitting between them. The DNA for the CDR3 is TGTGCCAGCAGTTTAAGCACAATCTCCTACAATGAGCAGTTCTTC. Amino acid sequence: CASSLSTISYNEQFF.

This clonotype has just a few counts. The chain links TRBV30 to TRBJ2-2; D tentatively fits TRBD1 or TRBD2 (5 bases each). The CDR3 totals 14 residues. The V end was cut by 8 bases, the J end by 8 bases, with 21 bases between. Germline CDR1 and CDR2: GTSNPN and SVGIG (reference sequence). The DNA of the CDR3 is TGTGCCCGGGGCCATATAGGCCCTCCGGGGGAGCTGTTTTTT. Protein product: CARGHIGPPGELFF.

In its sample, this clonotype was seen a few times. The rearrangement joins TRBV12-5 to TRBJ2-1; 11 nucleotides line up with TRBD2. Trimming cost V 7 bases and J 15 bases; bases outside gene matches: 11. Germline assignment: CDR1 LGHNT and CDR2 FRNRAP. The CDR3 has 13 amino acids. DNA for the CDR3: TGTGCTAGTGCCTCCTCCCCCCTAGCGGGAGGGTTCTTC. It specifies CASASSPLAGGFF.

The chain joins TRBV20-1 to TRBJ1-1; D is uncertain. This CDR3 comprises 13 residues. Trimming left V 0 bases short and J 1 base short, with 6 bases between. CDR1 DFQATT and CDR2 SNEGSKA come from the germline V gene (reference sequence). The DNA of the CDR3 is TGCAGTGCTAGAGATATACAGAACACTGAAGCTTTCTTT. Protein product: CSARDIQNTEAFF.

This clonotype has only a few counts. The chain links TRBV11-3 to TRBJ2-1; perhaps TRBD1 as D (6 bases). CDR1 SGHNT and CDR2 YENEEA come from the germline V gene. CDR3 length: 13 residues. V was cut by 4 bases and J by 4 bases, with 8 bases left in between. The CDR3: CASSSQGYNEQFF. The CDR3 nucleotides are TGTGCCAGCAGCTCACAGGGTTACAATGAGCAGTTCTTC. Looking up the rest from reference TRBV11-3 and TRBJ2-1 gives the full variable domain: EAGVVQSPRYKIIEKKQPVAFWCNPISGHNTLYWYLQNLGQGPELLIRYENEEAVDDSQLPKDRFSAERLKGVDSTLKIQPAELGDSAVYLCASSSQGYNEQFFGPGTRLTVL.

In its sample, this clonotype was seen a few times. V usage is TRBV5-1 and J usage is TRBJ1-2, with 7 nucleotides matching TRBD1. There are 13 residues in the CDR3. Trimming cost V 4 bases and J 8 bases; bases outside gene matches: 8. Germline values: CDR1 SGHRS, CDR2 YFSETQ. This chain's CDR3 is CASSPMEGQGYTF. The CDR3 nucleotides are TGCGCCAGCAGCCCGATGGAGGGACAGGGCTACACCTTC.